The next 32 T cell receptor beta chains were all read from a single sample in a study of CD8+CD57+ T cells in acquired aplastic anemia. Investigators profiled TCR beta VDJ and CDR3 from genomic DNA template. One entry per CDR3 protein, called by TCRdb with MiXCR from the reads. The sample records about 75,000 distinct CDR3 sequences, around 70% being singletons. Those patients picked for sequencing had displayed CD8+CD57+ cell expansion on flow cytometry. The sequencing input was sorted CD4+, CD8+, or CD8+CD57+ T cells (not recorded which) from PBMCs. Every receptor here comes from a human donor with aplastic anemia.

CDR3 loop: CSATSQNSPLHF. CDR3 bases: TGCAGTGCTACCAGCCAAAATTCACCCCTCCACTTT. The chain uses TRBV20-1 and TRBJ1-6; D call uncertain. The V end lost 4 bases, the J end lost 7 bases, and 8 bases lay between the germline ends. The germline V gene has CDR1 DFQATT and CDR2 SNEGSKA (reference sequence). This CDR3 is built from 12 residues.

There are a few counts of this clonotype. The chain is built from TRBV19 and TRBJ2-7, with TRBD2 identical over 12 bases. The CDR3 totals 14 residues. With V trimmed by 5 bases and J by 2 bases, 1 base remained unmatched. Germline CDR1 and CDR2: LNHDA and SQIVND (reference sequence). The CDR3 DNA follows: TGTGCCAGTAGTCGGACTAGCGGGACCTACGAGCAGTACTTC. This sequence encodes CASSRTSGTYEQYF. The full variable domain, in which reference TRBV19 and TRBJ2-7 provide the parts outside the CDR3, is DGGITQSPKYLFRKEGQNVTLSCEQNLNHDAMYWYRQDPGQGLRLIYYSQIVNDFQKGDIAEGYSVSREKKESFPLTVTSAQKNPTAFYLCASSRTSGTYEQYFGPGTRLTVT.

V is TRBV11-1 and J is TRBJ1-6, with TRBD1 identical over 8 bases. Trimming removed 6 bases from V and 0 bases from J; junction bases left unmatched: 7. The CDR3 loop spans 17 amino acids. Looked up from germline, CDR1 is SGHAT and CDR2 is FQDESV (reference sequence). CDR3 nucleotides: TGTGCCAGCAGTGGGGGGACAGGCGGCTCCTATAATTCACCCCTCCACTTT. Translating gives CASSGGTGGSYNSPLHF.

This clonotype was seen more than once but under ten times. V gene TRBV29-1 combines with J gene TRBJ2-7; 10 bases agree with TRBD2. The CDR3 contains 14 residues. CDR1 and CDR2 (germline): SQVTM, ANQGSEA. The ends lost 7 bases at V and 2 bases at J; junction bases unmatched: 8. CDR3 loop: CSATSSGRTYEQYF. CDR3 bases: TGCAGCGCCACATCTAGCGGGAGAACCTACGAGCAGTACTTC.

The V gene is TRBV2, the J gene TRBJ1-1; a weak D match, TRBD1 (5 bases). Germline CDR1 is SNHLY and CDR2 is FYNNEI. Trimming took off 2 bases at V and 3 bases at J, with 16 bases between the two ends. This CDR3 has 16 residues. The CDR3 DNA reads as TGTGCCAGCAGTGAAAAGGCTCGGGGCTGGGACACTGAAGCTTTCTTT. This sequence encodes CASSEKARGWDTEAFF.

The V and J genes are TRBV2 and TRBJ1-5; D possibly corresponds to TRBD1 (5 bases). The CDR3 covers 16 residues. Trimming took off 9 bases at V and 0 bases at J, with 18 bases between the two ends. CDR1 and CDR2 from the germline V gene are SNHLY and FYNNEI. CDR3 in DNA: TGTGCCAGTCGCCACGGGGGTACCATTAGCAATCAGCCCCAGCATTTT. Translated: CASRHGGTISNQPQHF. The variable domain in full, completed from reference TRBV2 and TRBJ1-5, reads EPEVTQTPSHQVTQMGQEVILRCVPISNHLYFYWYRQILGQKVEFLVSFYNNEISEKSEIFDDQFSVERPDGSNFTLKIRSTKLEDSAMYFCASRHGGTISNQPQHFGDGTRLSIL.

This clonotype was detected ten times or more. V and J are TRBV13 and TRBJ2-6, with D unclear. V was shortened by 7 bases and J by 0 bases, with 13 bases between the two germline ends. Per germline, CDR1 PRHDT and CDR2 FYEKMQ (reference sequence). The CDR3 totals 16 residues. The CDR3: CASTSTANSGANVLTF. CDR3 nucleotides: TGTGCCAGCACCAGTACGGCGAACTCTGGGGCCAACGTCCTGACTTTC.

This clonotype was seen only once. V is TRBV24-1 and J is TRBJ1-1, with no clear D. The CDR3 spans 13 residues. The V end lost 9 bases, the J end lost 3 bases, and 13 bases lay between the germline ends. Per germline, CDR1 KGHDR and CDR2 SFDVKD. CDR3 residues: CATQLRSDTEAFF. DNA of the CDR3: TGTGCCACCCAACTCCGGTCAGACACTGAAGCTTTCTTT.

The count of this clonotype is one. CDR3 in DNA: TGCGCCAGCAGTGCAACGCAACGGTGGGATACGCAGTATTTT. Translation gives CASSATQRWDTQYF. The chain employs TRBV10-1 and TRBJ2-3; D ambiguous. The germline V gene encodes CDR1 WNHNN and CDR2 SYGVQD (reference sequence). The germline V and J ends were trimmed by 4 bases and 6 bases, with 14 bases remaining between them. The CDR3 has 14 amino acids.

The chain recombines TRBV2 with TRBJ1-2; no definite D call. Germline CDR1 is SNHLY and CDR2 is FYNNEI. Between the trimmed V and J ends, which lost 9 bases and 1 base, there was a span of 6 bases. CDR3 size: 11 residues. The CDR3 region has the DNA TGTGCCAGACGGAGTAACTATGGCTACACCTTC. This encodes CARRSNYGYTF.

This clonotype occurred a few times. The V call is TRBV7-9, the J call TRBJ1-4; no reliable D call. Germline assignment: CDR1 SEHNR and CDR2 FQNEAQ (reference sequence). V gave up 2 bases and J gave up 7 bases, with 11 bases separating them. The CDR3 consists of 14 residues. The CDR3 nucleotides are TGTGCCAGCAGCTTAACGTCCGGGTCTGAAAAACTGTTTTTT. This gives the protein CASSLTSGSEKLFF.

This clonotype was counted once. This rearrangement joins TRBV5-1 to TRBJ1-2; tentatively, D is TRBD1 (6 bases). The CDR3 runs to 12 residues. Germline V lookup: CDR1 SGHRS, CDR2 YFSETQ. Trimming pared 2 bases from V and 7 bases from J, leaving 9 bases between. In DNA form, the CDR3 reads TGCGCCAGCAGCTTCGAGGGGGGTGGCTACACCTTC. The encoded protein is CASSFEGGGYTF. The variable domain in full, with the rest retrieved from reference TRBV5-1 and TRBJ1-2, is KAGVTQTPRYLIKTRGQQVTLSCSPISGHRSVSWYQQTPGQGLQFLFEYFSETQRNKGNFPGRFSGRQFSNSRSEMNVSTLELGDSALYLCASSFEGGGYTFGSGTRLTVV.

The genes are TRBV19 and TRBJ2-2; tentatively, D is TRBD1 or TRBD2 (5 bases each). Germline CDR1 reads LNHDA; CDR2 reads SQIVND (reference sequence). The CDR3 has 15 amino acids. Trimming shortened V by 11 bases and J by 4 bases, and 20 bases separated the two germline ends. CDR3 residues: CASVIGARSTGELFF. CDR3 DNA: TGTGCCTCAGTTATCGGGGCGCGCAGCACCGGGGAGCTGTTTTTT.

This rearrangement joins TRBV10-3 to TRBJ2-1; TRBD2 agrees at 10 bases. The CDR3 extends over 15 amino acids. Trimming at V came to 7 bases and at J to 7 bases, leaving 10 bases not matched to a gene. The germline V gene encodes CDR1 ENHRY and CDR2 SYGVKD. CDR3: CAITDPALAGNEQFF. CDR3 nucleotides: TGTGCCATCACGGACCCAGCACTAGCGGGAAATGAGCAGTTCTTC.

The chain employs TRBV25-1 and TRBJ2-3; D unresolved. From germline, CDR1 is MGHDK and CDR2 SYGVNS. The CDR3 is 17 amino acids. The germline V and J ends were trimmed by 6 bases and 2 bases, with 21 bases remaining between them. This chain's CDR3 is CASSSEKSLYYTDTQYF. The CDR3 coding sequence is TGTGCCAGCAGCAGCGAAAAGAGCCTGTACTACACAGATACGCAGTATTTT. Full variable domain (remainder filled in from reference TRBV25-1 and TRBJ2-3): EADIYQTPRYLVIGTGKKITLECSQTMGHDKMYWYQQDPGMELHLIHYSYGVNSTEKGDLSSESTVSRIRTEHFPLTLESARPSHTSQYLCASSSEKSLYYTDTQYFGPGTRLTVL.

The rearrangement links TRBV24-1 to TRBJ1-5, with 7 bases aligning to TRBD1. CDR1 and CDR2 (germline): KGHDR, SFDVKD. The V segment lost 4 bases and the J segment 7 bases; nucleotides outside the gene matches: 3. The CDR3 length is 13 residues. The CDR3 region is CATSEQGNQPQHF. DNA for the CDR3: TGTGCCACCAGTGAACAGGGGAACCAGCCCCAGCATTTT.

The chain is built from TRBV24-1 and TRBJ1-2, with 9 bases lining up with TRBD1. The junction had 6 bases not matched to a gene; V was cut back by 6 bases and J by 5 bases. CDR1 KGHDR and CDR2 SFDVKD come from the germline V gene. The CDR3 runs to 14 residues. The CDR3 DNA follows: TGTGCCACCAGTAGCACCGGGACAGGGTATGGCTACACCTTC. Translated: CATSSTGTGYGYTF.

The V call is TRBV15, the J call TRBJ2-5, with 8 bases aligning to TRBD1. This CDR3 is 15 amino acids long. CDR1 LNHNV and CDR2 YYDKDF come from the germline V gene (reference sequence). V shed 1 base, J shed 2 bases, and the junction held 3 bases outside the gene matches. The chain's CDR3 is CATSRAQGAQETQYF. CDR3 nucleotide sequence: TGTGCCACCAGCAGAGCGCAGGGGGCGCAAGAGACCCAGTACTTC.

This chain joins TRBV15 and TRBJ1-1; 9 bases align to TRBD1. CDR1 LNHNV and CDR2 YYDKDF come from the germline V gene (reference sequence). V dropped 3 bases and J dropped 12; count of bases not matched to a gene: 8. The CDR3 is 13 amino acids. CDR3 sequence: CATSRSGTGRTFF. The CDR3 DNA sequence: TGTGCCACCAGCAGGTCCGGGACAGGGCGAACTTTCTTT.

The J gene is TRBJ1-1, the V gene TRBV11-1; no clear D gene. The CDR3 length is 17 residues. Trimming removed 3 bases from V and 5 bases from J, with 22 bases in between. Germline assignment: CDR1 SGHAT and CDR2 FQDESV (reference sequence). The DNA of the CDR3 is TGTGCCAGCAGCTTGAGGGAGGCAGCCGGATGGGGTACTGAAGCTTTCTTT. Amino acids: CASSLREAAGWGTEAFF.

This clonotype was detected ten times or more. The chain recombines TRBV2 with TRBJ1-3; no definite D call. This CDR3 has 12 residues. Germline CDR1 is SNHLY and CDR2 is FYNNEI. V dropped 11 bases and J dropped 0 bases, with 8 bases sitting between them. The CDR3 sequence: CAERSSGNTIYF. CDR3 nucleotide sequence: TGTGCCGAGAGGTCCTCTGGAAACACCATATATTTT.

This chain joins TRBV20-1 and TRBJ2-7, with D tentatively TRBD1 (5 bases). Germline V gene data show CDR1 as DFQATT and CDR2 as SNEGSKA (reference sequence). The CDR3 sequence is 14 residues long. V was pared by 0 bases and J by 4 bases, with 13 bases between. The CDR3 DNA reads as TGCAGTGCTAGAGAGGGGCAGAGCCAGTACGAGCAGTACTTC. Translated, it gives CSAREGQSQYEQYF.

This chain links TRBV10-3 with TRBJ2-3; D remains ambiguous. Germline V gene sequence: CDR1 ENHRY, CDR2 SYGVKD. The CDR3 has 15 residues. V was clipped by 0 bases and J by 11 bases, with 18 bases between them. CDR3: CAISESANPYDRQYF. The CDR3 bases are TGTGCCATCAGTGAGTCCGCCAACCCTTACGACCGGCAGTATTTT.

The rearrangement uses TRBV27 and TRBJ2-4; D unresolved. CDR1 MNHEY and CDR2 SMNVEV come from the germline V gene (reference sequence). V was shortened by 3 bases and J by 0 bases, with 6 bases between the two germline ends. The CDR3 covers 14 residues. The CDR3 is CASSFGAAKNIQYF. The CDR3 bases are TGTGCCAGCAGTTTCGGAGCAGCCAAAAACATTCAGTACTTC.

This chain connects TRBV19 to TRBJ1-2; TRBD1 agrees at 8 bases. V dropped 7 bases and J dropped 7; count of bases not matched to a gene: 11. Germline loops: CDR1 LNHDA, CDR2 SQIVND (reference sequence). The CDR3 runs to 14 residues. Here the CDR3 reads CASTLGQGAFGYTF. For the CDR3, the DNA is TGTGCCAGTACCCTGGGGCAGGGGGCATTTGGCTACACCTTC.

The chain is built from TRBV5-1 and TRBJ2-3, with 7 bases identical to TRBD2. The germline CDR1 and CDR2 sequences are SGHRS and YFSETQ. This CDR3 has 14 residues. The ends lost 4 bases at V and 3 bases at J; junction bases unmatched: 5. The CDR3 bases are TGCGCCAGCAGCCCCGGGGAGGGGACAGATACGCAGTATTTT. It specifies CASSPGEGTDTQYF.

The chain couples TRBV4-1 to TRBJ1-2; no reliable D call. V lost 1 base and J lost 4, with 13 bases in between. The CDR3 spans 15 residues. Looked up from germline, CDR1 is MGHRA and CDR2 is YSYEKL. CDR3 DNA: TGCGCCAGCAGCCAAGGGGCAGGTGATACCTATGGCTACACCTTC. Protein: CASSQGAGDTYGYTF.

This chain links TRBV20-1 with TRBJ2-3, with 7 positions matching TRBD1. The germline CDR1 and CDR2 sequences are DFQATT and SNEGSKA (reference sequence). This CDR3 is 15 amino acids long. V gave up 2 bases and J gave up 3 bases; unmatched junction bases: 8. CDR3: CSARIQGQGTDTQYF. The CDR3 nucleotides are TGCAGTGCTAGAATACAGGGGCAGGGAACAGATACGCAGTATTTT.

The chain carries TRBV5-1 and TRBJ1-5; D not certain. The CDR3 consists of 13 residues. CDR1 is SGHRS and CDR2 is YFSETQ in the germline V gene. V was trimmed by 0 bases and J by 5 bases, leaving 6 bases between them. The CDR3 spells CASSLDSHQPQHF. In nucleotides, the CDR3 is TGCGCCAGCAGCTTGGACAGTCATCAGCCCCAGCATTTT.

The V gene is TRBV2, the J gene TRBJ2-5, with unresolved D. Deletions cut 4 bases from V and 5 bases from J, with 2 bases between. Looked up from germline, CDR1 is SNHLY and CDR2 is FYNNEI. The CDR3 loop spans 10 amino acids. CDR3 bases: TGTGCCAGCAGTGTGGAGACCCAGTACTTC. Its translation is CASSVETQYF.

Notes on this clonotype: The CDR3 does not end in the conserved phenylalanine or tryptophan, so this is likely a read error. The rearrangement joins TRBV10-2 to TRBJ2-3; 8 positions agree with TRBD2. The CDR3 is 14 residues long. J was trimmed by 2 bases and V by 4 bases; bases with no gene match: 2. Germline lookup yields CDR1 WSHSY and CDR2 SAAADI. CDR3 loop: CASSVTSATDTQYL. The CDR3 DNA follows: TGCGCCAGCAGTGTGACTAGCGCCACAGATACGCAGTATCTT.

V gene TRBV9 combines with J gene TRBJ2-2, with TRBD1 matching over 7 bases. The V gene end was trimmed by 3 bases and the J gene end by 1 base; junction bases not matched to a gene: 6. Per germline, CDR1 SGDLS and CDR2 YYNGEE. CDR3 length equals 16 residues. The CDR3 protein is CASSGNRGGNTGELFF. CDR3 in DNA: TGTGCCAGCAGCGGAAACAGGGGCGGGAACACCGGGGAGCTGTTTTTT.